The 4 T cell receptor beta chains below were found in one sample sequenced in a study of T-cell memory formation after mild COVID-19. One entry per CDR3 protein, called by TCRdb with MiXCR from the 5' RACE reads. The sample holds approximately 480,000 distinct CDR3 sequences; about 20% are singletons and the top ten take roughly an eighth. The sequenced sample was PBMCs or a T cell subset sorted from them (not recorded which). These receptors were collected from an adult woman who had mild COVID-19 (a few samples of this study predate the infection). Cell type and time point are not known.

J is TRBJ2-1 and V is TRBV4-3; tentatively, D is TRBD2 (6 bases). CDR1 and CDR2 from the germline V gene are LGHNA and YSLEER. The CDR3 is 17 residues long. The ends were cut back, 6 bases at V and 0 bases at J, with 18 bases in the middle. For the CDR3, the DNA is TGCGCCAGCAGTCGCAAGGCGGCCGGGAGCTCCTACAATGAGCAGTTCTTC. Residues: CASSRKAAGSSYNEQFF.

Only a few counts were recorded for this clonotype. The chain carries TRBV20-1 and TRBJ1-3, with D unclear. CDR3 length: 13 residues. Trimming took 6 bases from V and 6 from J, leaving 15 bases between them. Germline CDR1 and CDR2: DFQATT and SNEGSKA (reference sequence). The CDR3 is CSALAPGKNTIYF. As DNA, the CDR3 is TGCAGTGCATTGGCGCCGGGGAAAAACACCATATATTTT.

This clonotype was recorded a few times. The chain is built from TRBV6-2 or TRBV6-3 and TRBJ2-7; D gene ambiguous. Trimming stripped 7 bases from V and 2 bases from J, with 9 bases between. The CDR3 extends over 12 amino acids. Germline lookup yields CDR1 MNHEY and CDR2 SVGEGT. The CDR3 nucleotides read TGTGCCAGCAAACGGTCGCCCTACGAGCAGTACTTC. Translating gives CASKRSPYEQYF.

This clonotype was detected many times. This chain connects TRBV4-3 to TRBJ2-7; no clear D. This CDR3 region has 15 residues. The germline V gene encodes CDR1 LGHNA and CDR2 YSLEER. Deletions cut 0 bases from V and 3 bases from J, with 12 bases between. The CDR3 region is CASSQDVVSVYEQYF. The CDR3 nucleotides read TGCGCCAGCAGCCAAGATGTGGTCTCGGTCTACGAGCAGTACTTC.